The clone carrying this TCR beta chain was counted a single time. The data were obtained in a study of control samples from healthy donors and cancer patients. Some clones are missing from TCRdb's copy, which holds only in-frame ones; the method was immunoSEQ multiplex PCR. The sample contains fewer than 200,000 clones, approximately 92% of which appear only once. This CDR3 comprises 16 residues. Germline V lookup: CDR1 LGHNA, CDR2 YNFKEQ. Unmatched junction bases numbered 6, after V lost 2 bases and J lost 0 bases. The sample comprised blood. The clonotype was recovered from a man younger than 35 in good health. V is TRBV4-2 and J is TRBJ1-1; 7 nucleotides line up with TRBD1. CDR3 sequence reads: CASSQLKGAMNTEAFF. CDR3 sequence (DNA): TGTGCCAGCAGCCAATTAAAGGGGGCCATGAACACTGAAGCTTTCTTT.